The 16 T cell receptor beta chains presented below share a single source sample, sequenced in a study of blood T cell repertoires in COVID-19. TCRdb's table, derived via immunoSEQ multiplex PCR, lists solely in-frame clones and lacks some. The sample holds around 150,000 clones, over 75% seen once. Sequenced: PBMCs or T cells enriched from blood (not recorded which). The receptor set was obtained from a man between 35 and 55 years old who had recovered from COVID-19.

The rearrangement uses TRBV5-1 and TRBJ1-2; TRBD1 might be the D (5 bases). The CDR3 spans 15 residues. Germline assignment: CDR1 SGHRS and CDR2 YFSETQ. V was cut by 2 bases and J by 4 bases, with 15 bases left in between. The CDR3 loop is CASSFDDSTAYGYTF. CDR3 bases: TGCGCCAGCAGCTTCGACGACAGTACGGCCTATGGCTACACCTTC.

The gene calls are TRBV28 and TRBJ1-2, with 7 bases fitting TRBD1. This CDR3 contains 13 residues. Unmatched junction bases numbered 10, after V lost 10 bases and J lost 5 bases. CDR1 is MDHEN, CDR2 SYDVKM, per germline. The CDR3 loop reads CATHRGLGYGYTF. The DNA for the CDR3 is TGTGCCACCCACAGGGGTTTGGGGTATGGCTACACCTTC.

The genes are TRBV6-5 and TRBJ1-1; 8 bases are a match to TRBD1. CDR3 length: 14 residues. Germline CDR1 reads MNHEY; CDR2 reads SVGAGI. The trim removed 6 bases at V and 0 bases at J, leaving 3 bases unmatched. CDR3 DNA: TGTGCCAGCAGCCGGGGACAGGTGAACACTGAAGCTTTCTTT. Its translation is CASSRGQVNTEAFF.

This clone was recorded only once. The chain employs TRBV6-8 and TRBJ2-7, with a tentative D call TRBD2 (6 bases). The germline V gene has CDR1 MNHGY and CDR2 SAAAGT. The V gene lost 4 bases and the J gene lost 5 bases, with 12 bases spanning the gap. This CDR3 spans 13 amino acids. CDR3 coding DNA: TGTGCCAGCAGTTCGGGGGATCCTCACGAGCAGTACTTC. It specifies CASSSGDPHEQYF.

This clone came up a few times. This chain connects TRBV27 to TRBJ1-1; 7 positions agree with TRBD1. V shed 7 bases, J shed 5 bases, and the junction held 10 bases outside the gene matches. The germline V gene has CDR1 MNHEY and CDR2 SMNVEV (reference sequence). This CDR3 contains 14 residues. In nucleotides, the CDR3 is TGTGCCAGCAAGGGTCAGGGGGTGCAAACTGAAGCTTTCTTT. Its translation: CASKGQGVQTEAFF.

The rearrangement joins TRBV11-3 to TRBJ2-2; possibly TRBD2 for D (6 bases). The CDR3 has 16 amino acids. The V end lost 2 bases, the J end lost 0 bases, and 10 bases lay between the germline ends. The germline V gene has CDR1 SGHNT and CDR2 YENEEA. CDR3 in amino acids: CASSLSSGANTGELFF. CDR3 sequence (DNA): TGTGCCAGCAGCTTATCTTCGGGGGCGAACACCGGGGAGCTGTTTTTT.

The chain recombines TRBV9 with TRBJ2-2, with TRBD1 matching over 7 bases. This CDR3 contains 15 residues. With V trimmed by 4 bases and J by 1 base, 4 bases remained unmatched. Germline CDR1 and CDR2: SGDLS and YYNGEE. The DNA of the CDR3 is TGTGCCAGCAGCCCCGGGACAGTGAACACCGGGGAGCTGTTTTTT. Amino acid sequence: CASSPGTVNTGELFF.

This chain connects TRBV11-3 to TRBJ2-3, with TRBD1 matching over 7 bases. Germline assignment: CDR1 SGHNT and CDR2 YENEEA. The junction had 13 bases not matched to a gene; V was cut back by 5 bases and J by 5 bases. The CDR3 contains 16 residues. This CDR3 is CASSGGPGTEGDTQYF. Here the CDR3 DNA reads TGTGCCAGCAGCGGCGGCCCGGGGACAGAGGGAGATACGCAGTATTTT.

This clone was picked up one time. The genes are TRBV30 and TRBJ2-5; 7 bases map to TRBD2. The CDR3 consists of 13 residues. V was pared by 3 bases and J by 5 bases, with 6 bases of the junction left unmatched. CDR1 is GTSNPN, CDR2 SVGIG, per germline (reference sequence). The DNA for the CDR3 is TGTGCCTGGAGCCCTGGGAGGGTGGAGACCCAGTACTTC. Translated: CAWSPGRVETQYF.

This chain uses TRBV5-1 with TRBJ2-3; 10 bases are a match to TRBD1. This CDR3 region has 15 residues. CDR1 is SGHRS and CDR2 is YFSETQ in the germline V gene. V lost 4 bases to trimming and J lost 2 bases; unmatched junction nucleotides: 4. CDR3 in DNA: TGCGCCAGCAGCCGGGGACAGGGGACCACAGATACGCAGTATTTT. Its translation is CASSRGQGTTDTQYF.

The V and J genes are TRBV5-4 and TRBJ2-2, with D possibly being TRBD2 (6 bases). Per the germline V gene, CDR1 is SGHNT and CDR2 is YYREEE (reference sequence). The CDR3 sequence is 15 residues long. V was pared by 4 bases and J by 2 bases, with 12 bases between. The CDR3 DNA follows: TGTGCCAGCAGCCAGCGAGGACTAAACACCGGGGAGCTGTTTTTT. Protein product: CASSQRGLNTGELFF.

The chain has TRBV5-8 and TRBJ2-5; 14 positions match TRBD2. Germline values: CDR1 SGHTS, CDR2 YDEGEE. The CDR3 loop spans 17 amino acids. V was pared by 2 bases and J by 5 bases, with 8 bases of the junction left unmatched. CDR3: CASSLFGLAGGVETQYF. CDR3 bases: TGTGCCAGCAGCTTATTCGGACTAGCGGGGGGAGTTGAGACCCAGTACTTC.

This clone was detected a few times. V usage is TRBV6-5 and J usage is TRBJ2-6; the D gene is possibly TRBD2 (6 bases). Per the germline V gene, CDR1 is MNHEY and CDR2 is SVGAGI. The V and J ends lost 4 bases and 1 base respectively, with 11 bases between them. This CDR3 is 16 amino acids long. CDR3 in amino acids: CASSWDFLSGANVLTF. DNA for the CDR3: TGTGCCAGCAGTTGGGACTTCTTATCTGGGGCCAACGTCCTGACTTTC.

The CDR3 reads CATSDYQGYEQFF. DNA of the CDR3: TGTGCCACCAGTGATTATCAGGGCTATGAGCAGTTCTTC. The genes are TRBV24-1 and TRBJ2-1; tentative D call: TRBD1 (5 bases). Trimming pared 2 bases from V and 8 bases from J, leaving 9 bases between. The CDR3 contains 13 residues. Germline V gene sequence: CDR1 KGHDR, CDR2 SFDVKD.

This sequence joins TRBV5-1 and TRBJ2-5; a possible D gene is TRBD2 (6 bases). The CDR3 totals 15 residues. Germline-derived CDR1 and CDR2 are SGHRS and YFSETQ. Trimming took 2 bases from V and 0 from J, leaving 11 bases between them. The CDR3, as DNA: TGCGCCAGCAGCTTCGGCGGGGTCGACCAAGAGACCCAGTACTTC. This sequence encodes CASSFGGVDQETQYF.

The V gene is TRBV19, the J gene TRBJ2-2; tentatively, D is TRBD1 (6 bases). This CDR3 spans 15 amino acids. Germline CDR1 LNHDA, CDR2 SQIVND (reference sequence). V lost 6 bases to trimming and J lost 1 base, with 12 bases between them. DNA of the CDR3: TGTGCCAGTAGCCATCCAGGGGTGAACACCGGGGAGCTGTTTTTT. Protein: CASSHPGVNTGELFF.